What follows are 25 T cell receptor beta chains derived from one specimen sequenced in a study of metastatic and nonmetastatic thyroid tumors. No patient had received any treatment before thyroid surgery. TCRdb used MiXCR to call clones anew from the PCR reads. The sample contains tens of thousands of clones, around 20% of which appear only once. Sequencing was performed on blood. All receptors derive from a female donor with papillary thyroid cancer or a benign thyroid nodule (not recorded which). Some clones in this sample may be carry-over from other donors' samples.

About this clone: One junction end disagrees with the germline gene, perhaps due to a read error. The chain couples TRBV27 to TRBJ2-3; D perhaps matches TRBD1 (5 bases). The CDR3 has 16 residues. Germline V gene data show CDR1 as MNHEY and CDR2 as SMNVEV (reference sequence). The CDR3 is CASILEGVRCTDTQYF. The DNA of the CDR3 is TGTGCCAGCATTTTAGAAGGGGTCAGGTGCACAGATACGCAGTATTTT.

This clone was found many times. The chain joins TRBV18 to TRBJ1-5, with D tentatively TRBD1 (6 bases). The V end lost 4 bases, the J end lost 3 bases, and 10 bases lay between the germline ends. The CDR3 is 14 amino acids. Germline V gene sequence: CDR1 KGHSH, CDR2 LQKENI. Here the CDR3 DNA reads TGTGCCAGCTCACTAGGACAGTACAATCAGCCCCAGCATTTT. Encoded protein: CASSLGQYNQPQHF.

This chain uses TRBV20-1 with TRBJ2-1; TRBD1 might be the D (6 bases). Trimming stripped 1 base from V and 4 bases from J, with 11 bases between. This CDR3 region has 14 residues. Germline assignment: CDR1 DFQATT and CDR2 SNEGSKA (reference sequence). Here the CDR3 reads CSARVQGWYNEQFF. As DNA, the CDR3 is TGCAGTGCTAGAGTCCAGGGGTGGTACAATGAGCAGTTCTTC.

The chain combines TRBV27 with TRBJ1-4; perhaps TRBD1 as D (5 bases). Germline V gene sequence: CDR1 MNHEY, CDR2 SMNVEV (reference sequence). V was pared by 10 bases and J by 8 bases, with 20 bases between. The CDR3 consists of 14 residues. CDR3 in amino acids: CANKLQGFKEKLFF. For the CDR3, the DNA is TGTGCCAACAAGCTGCAGGGTTTCAAGGAAAAACTGTTTTTT.

The chain links TRBV2 to TRBJ1-5; D gene uncertain. Germline V gene lookup returns CDR1 SNHLY and CDR2 FYNNEI. With 2 bases removed from V and 7 bases from J, the gap between germline ends came to 18 bases. This CDR3 has 16 residues. The CDR3 reads CASSECRGVQGQPQHF. The CDR3 DNA reads TGTGCCAGCAGTGAATGTCGTGGAGTGCAAGGACAGCCCCAGCATTTT.

This clone was counted many times. V usage is TRBV27 and J usage is TRBJ1-1; 7 bases map to TRBD1. The V segment lost 6 bases and the J segment 7 bases; nucleotides outside the gene matches: 5. The CDR3 consists of 12 residues. Per germline, CDR1 MNHEY and CDR2 SMNVEV (reference sequence). The CDR3, as DNA: TGTGCCAGCAGAACCGGGACAGTTGAAGCTTTCTTT. This codes for CASRTGTVEAFF.

This clone was observed many times. J is TRBJ2-7 and V is TRBV4-1; TRBD1 aligns across 9 bases. V was pared by 0 bases and J by 2 bases, with 11 bases of the junction left unmatched. Germline CDR1 and CDR2: MGHRA and YSYEKL. The CDR3 has 18 amino acids. The CDR3 bases are TGCGCCAGCAGCCAAGAAGGCGGGGACAGGGCGACACCCTACGAGCAGTACTTC. Translating gives CASSQEGGDRATPYEQYF.

The sample holds many counts of this clone. J is TRBJ1-6 and V is TRBV9; tentatively, D is TRBD1 (6 bases). Germline lookup yields CDR1 SGDLS and CDR2 YYNGEE. The CDR3 has 16 residues. V was pared by 3 bases and J by 6 bases, with 16 bases between. DNA for the CDR3: TGTGCCAGCAGCGCCGCCGGGACAAATATTAATTCACCCCTCCACTTT. Its protein is CASSAAGTNINSPLHF.

Of note for this clone: This may stem from a read error, because a much larger clone lies one nucleotide away. The rearrangement joins TRBV6-4 to TRBJ2-1, with 11 bases identical to TRBD2. The CDR3 has 16 residues. Germline V lookup: CDR1 MRHNA, CDR2 SNTAGT. V gave up 3 bases and J gave up 10 bases; unmatched junction bases: 11. The chain's CDR3 is CASSESGTSGFNEQFF. The CDR3 region has the DNA TGTGCCAGCAGTGAATCCGGGACTAGCGGATTCAACGAGCAGTTCTTC.

This clone has ten or more counts. V gene TRBV10-3 combines with J gene TRBJ1-2; 10 bases line up with TRBD1. Germline V gene sequence: CDR1 ENHRY, CDR2 SYGVKD. This CDR3 is 16 amino acids long. J gave up 0 bases and V 8 bases, and 9 bases lay outside the gene matches. CDR3: CAIRGQGGDANYGYTF. The CDR3 coding sequence is TGTGCCATCCGAGGACAGGGGGGTGATGCTAACTATGGCTACACCTTC.

This clone showed up many times. This chain uses TRBV20-1 with TRBJ2-7; 9 nucleotides match TRBD2. J gave up 2 bases and V 6 bases, and 14 bases lay outside the gene matches. The CDR3 consists of 16 residues. CDR1 and CDR2 from the germline V gene are DFQATT and SNEGSKA (reference sequence). For the CDR3, the DNA is TGCAGTGCCCTAGATAGCGGGAGAAGAGGGGCCTACGAGCAGTACTTC. Its translation is CSALDSGRRGAYEQYF.

Many counts were recorded for this clone. This chain uses TRBV7-9 with TRBJ2-1; D is unresolved. Looked up from germline, CDR1 is SEHNR and CDR2 is FQNEAQ (reference sequence). The CDR3 length is 13 residues. Between the trimmed V and J ends, which lost 5 bases and 7 bases, there was a span of 12 bases. CDR3 in DNA: TGTGCCAGCAGCCGACGACCGATGAATGAGCAGTTCTTC. It yields the protein CASSRRPMNEQFF.

This clone has ten or more counts. The chain joins TRBV27 to TRBJ2-5, with 8 positions matching TRBD1. The CDR3 is 16 residues long. The germline CDR1 and CDR2 sequences are MNHEY and SMNVEV (reference sequence). The V and J ends lost 4 bases and 4 bases, in that order; junction bases with no gene match: 11. CDR3 in amino acids: CASSSYTLGQGETQYF. The CDR3 nucleotides read TGTGCCAGCAGTTCCTATACCCTTGGACAGGGAGAGACCCAGTACTTC.

This clone is medium-sized. The V call is TRBV4-1, the J call TRBJ1-3; a possible D gene is TRBD1 (6 bases). The CDR3 length is 15 residues. The germline CDR1 and CDR2 sequences are MGHRA and YSYEKL. V was shortened by 3 bases and J by 2 bases, with 11 bases between the two germline ends. The CDR3 loop is CASSQEDRPGNTIYF. The DNA for the CDR3 is TGCGCCAGCAGCCAGGAAGACAGGCCTGGAAACACCATATATTTT.

This clone was observed a few times. This chain connects TRBV27 to TRBJ1-4; D is uncertain. Trimming took off 5 bases at V and 8 bases at J, with 18 bases between the two ends. CDR3 size: 15 residues. The germline V gene has CDR1 MNHEY and CDR2 SMNVEV (reference sequence). The DNA of the CDR3 is TGTGCCAGCAGTCACAGACAAGGTTCCTTGGAAAAACTGTTTTTT. It yields the protein CASSHRQGSLEKLFF.

A single count supports this clone. A read error may explain this, as a much larger clone is one base away. This chain uses TRBV3-1 with TRBJ2-7; 10 positions match TRBD2. V shed 4 bases, J shed 5 bases, and the junction held 14 bases outside the gene matches. The CDR3 has 17 residues. Germline CDR1 is LGHDT and CDR2 is YNNKEL (reference sequence). The CDR3 reads CASSRDSLAGATDEQYF. In nucleotides, the CDR3 is TGTGCCAGCAGCCGAGATTCCCTAGCGGGAGCTACAGACGAGCAGTACTTC.

As regards this clone: With a much larger clone just one base away, this may be a read error. Different DNA sequences within this sample yield the same CDR3. The rearrangement joins TRBV5-1 to TRBJ2-1, with 7 bases identical to TRBD2. The CDR3 sequence is 14 residues long. Germline loops: CDR1 SGHRS, CDR2 YFSETQ. V shed 6 bases and J 7 bases; nucleotides not matched to a gene: 10. For the CDR3, the DNA is TGCGCCAGCACGACCAGCGGGGTCCCTAATGAGCAGTTCTTC. Residues: CASTTSGVPNEQFF.

The chain couples TRBV27 to TRBJ2-7; no reliable D call. Trimming cost V 7 bases and J 3 bases, with 19 bases left between them. The CDR3 contains 15 residues. From germline, CDR1 is MNHEY and CDR2 SMNVEV (reference sequence). The CDR3 DNA sequence: TGTGCCAGCATCCCTGGTACAGCCAACCGCTACGAGCAGTACTTC. This encodes CASIPGTANRYEQYF.

This clone occurred many times. Other nucleotide sequences from this sample produce the same CDR3. The chain couples TRBV19 to TRBJ2-1, with 14 nucleotides matching TRBD2. CDR1 and CDR2 from the germline V gene are LNHDA and SQIVND (reference sequence). The V segment lost 5 bases and the J segment 1 base; nucleotides outside the gene matches: 4. CDR3 length: 17 amino acids. The CDR3 protein is CASSPTSGRDSYNEQFF. The CDR3 coding sequence is TGTGCCAGTAGTCCGACTAGCGGGAGGGATTCCTACAATGAGCAGTTCTTC.

At least ten counts were recorded for this clone. The J gene is TRBJ2-7, the V gene TRBV12-5; 8 bases fit TRBD1. This CDR3 comprises 15 residues. Trimming at V came to 5 bases and at J to 3 bases, leaving 9 bases not matched to a gene. Germline V gene data show CDR1 as LGHNT and CDR2 as FRNRAP. CDR3 residues: CASGRDRGGYYEQYF. CDR3 bases: TGTGCTAGTGGTAGAGACAGGGGCGGATACTACGAGCAGTACTTC.

This chain joins TRBV19 and TRBJ2-7; TRBD1 matches 8 bases. J was trimmed by 4 bases and V by 3 bases; bases with no gene match: 5. CDR1 is LNHDA and CDR2 is SQIVND in the germline V gene (reference sequence). The CDR3 is 14 amino acids. CDR3 amino acids: CASSMRTGSYEQYF. CDR3 DNA: TGTGCCAGTAGTATGAGGACAGGGTCATACGAGCAGTACTTC.

The CDR3 loop is CASSQDRRGGNEDLPLHF. The CDR3 region has the DNA TGTGCCAGCAGCCAAGATCGTAGGGGGGGGAATGAAGATTTACCCCTCCACTTT. V and J are TRBV3-1 and TRBJ1-6, with D maybe TRBD1 (6 bases). V lost 0 bases and J lost 12, with 24 bases in between. Germline CDR1 and CDR2: LGHDT and YNNKEL (reference sequence). The length of the CDR3 is 18 residues.

This clone has ten or more counts. This chain links TRBV28 with TRBJ2-5, with 7 bases aligning to TRBD2. Trimming removed 6 bases from V and 1 base from J; junction bases left unmatched: 8. The CDR3 extends over 15 amino acids. Germline loops: CDR1 MDHEN, CDR2 SYDVKM. The CDR3 reads CASSQGAGVQETQYF. The CDR3 DNA reads as TGTGCCAGCAGCCAAGGGGCGGGAGTCCAAGAGACCCAGTACTTC.

This clone has at least ten counts. V usage is TRBV11-3 and J usage is TRBJ2-2, with unresolved D. The CDR3 length is 13 residues. Germline V gene lookup returns CDR1 SGHNT and CDR2 YENEEA. Trimming removed 1 base at V and 7 bases at J, with 7 bases between. This chain's CDR3 is CASSLVLFGELFF. The DNA for the CDR3 is TGTGCCAGCAGCTTAGTGTTGTTCGGGGAGCTGTTTTTT.

In its sample, this clone was seen a few times. V is TRBV12-3 or TRBV12-4 and J is TRBJ1-2, with D tentatively TRBD1 (5 bases). There are 13 residues in the CDR3. Trimming removed 7 bases from V and 9 bases from J, with 18 bases in between. This chain's CDR3 is CASKIDMGHCYTF. The CDR3 DNA reads TGTGCCAGCAAGATCGACATGGGGCACTGCTACACCTTC.